The source of this T cell receptor (beta chain) is a study of T cell responses to AZD1222 COVID-19 vaccine (dated by TCRdb to about 2021). Regarding the research as a whole: AZD1222 recipients with second doses at about 4 weeks or about 12 weeks were pooled, because spike-specific TCR depth and breadth did not differ between schedules. TCR sequencing was performed for approximately 240 trial participants, of whom approximately 200 were given two doses of AZD1222 and some 26 were given two doses of MenACWY control vaccine. Enrollment into the trials was organized by age into subgroups of 18-55, 56-69 and 70-plus years, and those subgroups contained about 160, 30 and 59 TCR-sequenced participants, respectively. General study outcomes and caveats: Vaccine-associated CD4 TCRs spanned the whole spike protein, with dominant responses in regions 160-218 and 743-854. Participants were mostly white British, with more females than males. The authors suggested clonal diversity may have been underestimated. No day 14 peak-response samples were available, so repertoires were characterized only after the peak T cell response. Conclusions about previously exposed vaccinees were limited because only five to seven AZD1222 recipients were SARS-CoV-2 seropositive at baseline. Spike-specific TCR breadth and depth rose significantly after two AZD1222 doses compared with day 0 and with MenACWY recipients. Nearly half of unique spike-specific TCRs reportedly recognized epitopes outside regions mutated in the B.1.351 and B.1.1.7 variants. In the small 56-69-year group, the increase in depth fell short of significance, most likely because of low power.

The time point label on this specimen signifies: baseline before first vaccination. Vaccinee samples were obtained from the UK trials COV001 and COV002, which included a single-blind randomized controlled phase 2/3 trial of AZD1222 (ChAdOx1 nCoV-19) in healthy adults. For TCRbeta chain sequencing, PBMC samples were collected from trial participants at day 0 and at day 28 after the second dose. V has 5 bases trimmed and J has 1 base trimmed; junction bases matching no gene number 2. Including the terminal cysteine and phenylalanine, the CDR3 comprises 15 residues. Only CDR3 DNA is held: 45 bases, read in frame from base 1. CDR1 and CDR2 are drawn from the germline V gene: SGHVS, FQNEAQ. The CDR3 regions of human TCRbeta chains were analyzed by immunosequencing. Per the authors' processing: TCRs in the repertoires were matched against a reference library of SARS-CoV-2-specific TCRs that had been generated with the MIRA antigen-specificity platform. Breadth meant the fraction of unique TCRs that were SARS-CoV-2-associated, whereas depth meant the fraction of total T cells that were SARS-CoV-2-associated. Using the MIRA data, each spike-specific TCR was assigned both to the spike region to which the TCR was reactive and to a CD4 or CD8 class. Log10-transformed breadth and depth values were compared by one-way ANOVA with Sidak's multiple comparisons tests. The immuneACCESS repertoire file appears here via TCRdb, limited to in-frame rearrangements. These files lack a portion of the clones; in checked studies, under half of the deficit traces to unresolved V genes, and the cause of the others is not known. That table supplies the V and J calls and clone size; D and trimming were determined from the DNA. This sample is represented by about 130,000 clones; roughly nine tenths of them were singletons. 6.3% of the sample belongs to the ten largest clones.

In the case of this clone: Its specific antigen is unknown. No base qualities exist here, and no much larger clone lies one base off it.

Source: peripheral blood, taken on day 0 of AZD1222 vaccination. This sequence originates from an adult in good health. The V gene is TRBV7-8 and the J gene is TRBJ2-2, with TRBD1 identical over 9 junction bases. The nucleotide sequence reads TGTGCCAGCAGCCCGGGACAGGGGAACACCGGGGAGCTGTTTTTT. Its translation reads: CASSPGQGNTGELFF.